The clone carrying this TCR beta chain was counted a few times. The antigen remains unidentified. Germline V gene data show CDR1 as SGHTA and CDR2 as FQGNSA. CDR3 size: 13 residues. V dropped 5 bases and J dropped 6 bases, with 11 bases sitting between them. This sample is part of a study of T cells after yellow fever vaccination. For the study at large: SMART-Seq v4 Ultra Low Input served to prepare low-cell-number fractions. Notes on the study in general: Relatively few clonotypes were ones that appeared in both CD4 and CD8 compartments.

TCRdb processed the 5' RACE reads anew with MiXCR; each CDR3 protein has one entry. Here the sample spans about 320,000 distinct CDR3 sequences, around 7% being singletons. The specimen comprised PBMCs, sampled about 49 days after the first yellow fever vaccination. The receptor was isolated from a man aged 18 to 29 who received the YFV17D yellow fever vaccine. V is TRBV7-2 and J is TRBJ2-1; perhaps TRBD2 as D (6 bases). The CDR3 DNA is TGTGCCAGCAGCCCGACTAGGTTCAATGAGCAGTTCTTC. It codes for CASSPTRFNEQFF.